This T cell receptor (beta chain) was recorded in a study of cytomegalovirus exposure and HLA in healthy donors. The PCR ran on 60 Vbeta and 13 Jbeta primers. The table came from immunoSEQ multiplex PCR; TCRdb's copy has only in-frame clones and leaves some out. This sample has approximately 150,000 clones; approximately 80% occur once, and the top ten carry roughly 1.7%. Worth noting for this clone: What it recognizes is unknown.

Regarding the study as a whole: Sequencing depth roughly uniform across donors was assumed in presence/absence analyses. TCR beta V- and J-gene trimming, according to a later analysis, was linked to a missense DCLRE1C variant.

The V gene's germline CDR1 is SGHDN and CDR2 FVKESK. The CDR3 consists of 15 residues. Between the trimmed V and J ends, which lost 0 bases and 8 bases, there was a span of 16 bases. The specimen sequenced was PBMCs. The sequence was obtained from a woman in her twenties or thirties in good health and CMV-seronegative. This chain links TRBV14 with TRBJ1-1, with a possible D match to TRBD1 (5 bases). CDR3 nucleotide sequence: TGTGCCAGCAGCCAAGATAATGGAAGGGGCCCGGAAGCTTTCTTT. Translation gives CASSQDNGRGPEAFF.